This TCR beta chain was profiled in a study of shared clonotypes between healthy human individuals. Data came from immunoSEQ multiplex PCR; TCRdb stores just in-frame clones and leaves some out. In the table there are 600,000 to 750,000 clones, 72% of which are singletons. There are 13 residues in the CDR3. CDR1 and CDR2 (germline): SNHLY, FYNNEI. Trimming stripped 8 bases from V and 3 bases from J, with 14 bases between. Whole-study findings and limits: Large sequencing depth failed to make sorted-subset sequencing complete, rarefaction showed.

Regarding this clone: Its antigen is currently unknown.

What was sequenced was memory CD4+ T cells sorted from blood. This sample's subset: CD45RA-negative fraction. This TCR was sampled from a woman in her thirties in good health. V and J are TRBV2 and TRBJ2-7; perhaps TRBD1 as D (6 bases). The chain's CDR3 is CASLRQAFYEQYF. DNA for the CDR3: TGTGCCAGCCTAAGACAGGCCTTCTACGAGCAGTACTTC.